This T cell receptor (beta chain) was recovered during a study of T cells expressing NK-cell markers. The CDR3 length is 15 residues. Germline CDR1 and CDR2: SGHRS and YFSETQ. TCRdb reprocessed the 5' RACE reads and reports one entry per CDR3 protein, with no DNA. The record lists some 460,000 distinct CDR3 sequences, of which the ten most abundant hold 1.4%. The rearrangement uses TRBV5-1 and TRBJ2-7; the TRBD1 assignment by TCRdb is unverifiable without DNA. The receptor was isolated from a woman between 45 and 60 years old in good health. Sequencing was performed on blood T cells: a sorted CD56 or NKG2C T cell subset, CD4+ or CD8+ T cells, or bulk PBMC T cells (not recorded which). CDR3 sequence reads: CASSLGGQATYEQYF.